This passage covers 28 T cell receptor beta chains from one sample sequenced in a study of blood T cell repertoires in COVID-19. Sequenced by immunoSEQ multiplex PCR; TCRdb stores in-frame clones only, minus some. The table has some 170,000 clones, about 91% seen once. Sequenced input: peripheral blood. These receptors all come from a woman aged 55 to 70 who had recovered from COVID-19.

This clone was seen more than once but under ten times. The sample carries other DNA sequences with the same CDR3. The V gene is TRBV15, the J gene TRBJ2-7; possible D gene TRBD1, 6 bases. This CDR3 has 15 amino acids. CDR1 is LNHNV, CDR2 YYDKDF, per germline (reference sequence). Trimming removed 0 bases from V and 0 bases from J, with 9 bases in between. CDR3 nucleotides: TGTGCCACCAGCAGAGAGCAGGGGATCTCCTACGAGCAGTACTTC. As protein: CATSREQGISYEQYF.

J is TRBJ2-6 and V is TRBV30, with unresolved D. CDR1 is GTSNPN and CDR2 is SVGIG in the germline V gene (reference sequence). V dropped 1 base and J dropped 1 base, with 11 bases sitting between them. The CDR3 is made up of 16 amino acids. CDR3 region: CAWSARKNSGANVLTF. In DNA, the CDR3 is TGTGCCTGGAGTGCCCGTAAAAATTCTGGGGCCAACGTCCTGACTTTC.

V and J are TRBV2 and TRBJ1-5; unclear D gene. The CDR3 has 12 residues. V was shortened by 1 base and J by 7 bases, with 5 bases between the two germline ends. The V gene's germline CDR1 is SNHLY and CDR2 FYNNEI. In DNA, the CDR3 is TGTGCCAGCAGTGAAGGGGCCCAGCCCCAGCATTTT. Protein: CASSEGAQPQHF.

The rearrangement uses TRBV5-6 and TRBJ2-5, with 11 positions matching TRBD2. Germline assignment: CDR1 SGHDT and CDR2 YYEEEE. The V gene end was trimmed by 8 bases and the J gene end by 9 bases; junction bases not matched to a gene: 15. CDR3 length: 15 amino acids. The CDR3 DNA is TGTGCCAGTAGCGGAAGACTAGCGGGGACTTGGTCCCAGTACTTC. Protein: CASSGRLAGTWSQYF.

The gene calls are TRBV29-1 and TRBJ2-2, with no clear D. V dropped 4 bases and J dropped 0 bases, with 9 bases sitting between them. The V gene's germline CDR1 is SQVTM and CDR2 ANQGSEA. There are 14 residues in the CDR3. The CDR3, as DNA: TGCAGCGTTGGTAAAGGAGCGAACACCGGGGAGCTGTTTTTT. This encodes CSVGKGANTGELFF.

The chain combines TRBV4-1 with TRBJ2-3; 10 bases match TRBD1. Germline lookup yields CDR1 MGHRA and CDR2 YSYEKL. This CDR3 region has 16 residues. V gave up 4 bases and J gave up 4 bases; unmatched junction bases: 8. The CDR3 region is CASSLTDRGPPDTQYF. The CDR3 DNA reads as TGCGCCAGCAGCCTAACCGACAGGGGGCCGCCAGATACGCAGTATTTT.

This clone came up once. The J gene is TRBJ2-3, the V gene TRBV27; D is perhaps TRBD1 (6 bases). The CDR3 consists of 14 residues. V lost 4 bases and J lost 2, with 10 bases in between. Germline V gives CDR1 MNHEY, CDR2 SMNVEV (reference sequence). DNA for the CDR3: TGTGCCAGCAGTTCCCTGGGGGCCACAGATACGCAGTATTTT. Protein product: CASSSLGATDTQYF.

The chain carries TRBV7-6 and TRBJ1-1, with 7 bases fitting TRBD1. V dropped 5 bases and J dropped 8; count of bases not matched to a gene: 17. The CDR3 runs to 16 residues. Germline V CDR1 and CDR2: SGHVS, FNYEAQ. CDR3 amino acids: CASSARGRGDRKEAFF. For the CDR3, the DNA is TGTGCCAGCAGCGCCCGGGGTCGTGGGGACAGAAAAGAAGCTTTCTTT.

The chain recombines TRBV28 with TRBJ1-4; 7 bases are a match to TRBD1. The germline V gene encodes CDR1 MDHEN and CDR2 SYDVKM. V trimming: 7 bases; J trimming: 5 bases; junction bases outside the gene matches: 10. The CDR3 sequence is 15 residues long. The CDR3: CASNVQGQTNEKLFF. The CDR3 DNA follows: TGTGCCAGCAATGTGCAGGGACAGACAAATGAAAAACTGTTTTTT.

This clone was recorded only once. The gene calls are TRBV6-4 and TRBJ2-2, with D possibly TRBD2 on 5 matching bases. CDR1 is MRHNA and CDR2 is SNTAGT in the germline V gene. The CDR3 loop spans 18 amino acids. Trimming took off 4 bases at V and 1 base at J, with 19 bases between the two ends. Here the CDR3 DNA reads TGTGCCAGCAGTGCCCTAGACTGGACTGATAGGAACACCGGGGAGCTGTTTTTT. It specifies CASSALDWTDRNTGELFF.

The chain employs TRBV28 and TRBJ2-7, with 10 bases lining up with TRBD1. Germline V gene data show CDR1 as MDHEN and CDR2 as SYDVKM. The CDR3 loop spans 16 amino acids. Losses at the gene ends were 3 bases for V and 2 bases for J; bases not matched to a gene: 7. CDR3 in amino acids: CASSFPWDRGAYEQYF. DNA of the CDR3: TGTGCCAGCAGTTTCCCCTGGGACAGGGGTGCCTACGAGCAGTACTTC. The entire variable domain, with the rest obtained from reference TRBV28 and TRBJ2-7, is as follows: DVKVTQSSRYLVKRTGEKVFLECVQDMDHENMFWYRQDPGLGLRLIYFSYDVKMKEKGDIPEGYSVSREKKERFSLILESASTNQTSMYLCASSFPWDRGAYEQYFGPGTRLTVT.

The chain is built from TRBV3-1 (or the pseudogene TRBV3-2) and TRBJ1-4, with TRBD1 matching 8 bases. Germline V gene lookup returns CDR1 LGHDT and CDR2 YNNKEL (reference sequence). V was pared by 5 bases and J by 8 bases, with 7 bases of the junction left unmatched. The CDR3 is 14 amino acids. This CDR3 is CASSSGQGGEKLFF. CDR3 DNA sequence: TGTGCCAGCAGCTCTGGACAGGGAGGCGAAAAACTGTTTTTT.

The chain couples TRBV15 to TRBJ1-5; the D gene is possibly TRBD1 (5 bases). The CDR3 extends over 17 amino acids. The germline CDR1 and CDR2 sequences are LNHNV and YYDKDF (reference sequence). Trimming pared 0 bases from V and 3 bases from J, leaving 15 bases between. The DNA of the CDR3 is TGTGCCACCAGCAGAGATTTGGGTTCAGGGAACAATCAGCCCCAGCATTTT. This translates into CATSRDLGSGNNQPQHF.

The rearrangement links TRBV10-3 to TRBJ1-2; D is uncertain. The CDR3 has 12 residues. Germline assignment: CDR1 ENHRY and CDR2 SYGVKD. The V gene lost 8 bases and the J gene lost 10 bases, with 17 bases spanning the gap. CDR3 coding DNA: TGTGCCATCTCTCATGGTGGGCAAACCTACACCTTC. It encodes CAISHGGQTYTF.

The chain employs TRBV6-5 and TRBJ2-5; 7 bases map to TRBD1. The CDR3 runs to 12 residues. Germline CDR1 reads MNHEY; CDR2 reads SVGAGI. Trimming took 8 bases from V and 2 from J; bases not matched to a gene: 2. CDR3 residues: CASGQDQETQYF. CDR3 DNA sequence: TGTGCCAGCGGACAGGATCAAGAGACCCAGTACTTC.

The chain is built from TRBV4-3 and TRBJ2-1; 8 bases are shared with TRBD1. The length of the CDR3 is 15 residues. The germline V gene has CDR1 LGHNA and CDR2 YSLEER. V dropped 4 bases and J dropped 0; count of bases not matched to a gene: 2. The chain's CDR3 is CASSLQGASYNEQFF. Written as DNA, the CDR3 is TGCGCCAGCAGCCTTCAGGGGGCCTCCTACAATGAGCAGTTCTTC.

V gene TRBV5-4 combines with J gene TRBJ2-5; tentative D call: TRBD2 (5 bases). The CDR3 sequence is 13 residues long. V was clipped by 1 base and J by 7 bases, with 11 bases between them. Looked up from germline, CDR1 is SGHNT and CDR2 is YYREEE (reference sequence). The CDR3 region is CASSLPGRATQYF. The DNA for the CDR3 is TGTGCCAGCAGCTTGCCGGGAAGGGCGACCCAGTACTTC.

In regard to this clone: Other DNA sequences from this sample encode an identical CDR3 as well. The V gene is TRBV3-1 (or the pseudogene TRBV3-2), the J gene TRBJ1-1; possible D gene TRBD1, 6 bases. Germline loops: CDR1 LGHDT, CDR2 YNNKEL (reference sequence). V was trimmed by 1 base and J by 4 bases, leaving 10 bases between them. This CDR3 region has 14 residues. In DNA, the CDR3 is TGTGCCAGCAGCCAAGTAAGGGGGGGCACTGAAGCTTTCTTT. Its translation: CASSQVRGGTEAFF.

This chain connects TRBV7-9 to TRBJ2-1; 7 positions match TRBD1. This CDR3 region has 15 residues. In germline, CDR1 is SEHNR, CDR2 FQNEAQ (reference sequence). Unmatched junction bases numbered 2, after V lost 1 base and J lost 2 bases. The CDR3 region has the DNA TGTGCCAGCAGCTTAGGAGGGGGCGCCTACAATGAGCAGTTCTTC. Translating gives CASSLGGGAYNEQFF.

In its sample, this clone was seen once. The genes are TRBV5-4 and TRBJ1-5, with D unclear. V lost 0 bases, J lost 1 base, and 8 bases lay in between. This CDR3 spans 15 amino acids. Germline-derived CDR1 and CDR2 are SGHNT and YYREEE (reference sequence). CDR3 DNA: TGTGCCAGCAGCTTGGGAGGGTTAAGCAATCAGCCCCAGCATTTT. It encodes CASSLGGLSNQPQHF.

CDR3 DNA: TGTGCCAGCAGCTTGCGCGTACTAGCGGGGGTAGACAATGAGCAGTTCTTC. Encoded protein: CASSLRVLAGVDNEQFF. The chain has TRBV5-4 and TRBJ2-1; 11 bases are a match to TRBD2. Germline CDR1 and CDR2: SGHNT and YYREEE (reference sequence). This CDR3 comprises 17 residues. V dropped 1 base and J dropped 5; count of bases not matched to a gene: 8.

This chain links TRBV7-3 with TRBJ2-7; no firm D call. CDR1 is SGHTA, CDR2 FQGTGA, per germline. Trimming left V 5 bases short and J 5 bases short, with 13 bases between. The CDR3 is made up of 13 amino acids. The CDR3 bases are TGTGCCAGCAGCCTGGGCCTATTCAACGAGCAGTACTTC. Translating gives CASSLGLFNEQYF.

To note about this clone: Within the sample, other DNA sequences also encode this same CDR3. This chain links TRBV2 with TRBJ2-5; TRBD1 matches 9 bases. Looked up from germline, CDR1 is SNHLY and CDR2 is FYNNEI. V trimming: 7 bases; J trimming: 4 bases; junction bases outside the gene matches: 1. This CDR3 region has 12 residues. The CDR3 protein is CASKDRGETQYF. CDR3 nucleotides: TGTGCCAGCAAGGACAGGGGAGAGACCCAGTACTTC.

The chain carries TRBV11-2 and TRBJ1-1; maybe TRBD1 (6 bases). The CDR3 runs to 16 residues. V lost 7 bases to trimming and J lost 0 bases, with 18 bases between them. CDR1 is SGHAT, CDR2 FQNNGV, per germline. CDR3 residues: CASNLNAGTLNTEAFF. As DNA, the CDR3 is TGTGCCAGCAACTTGAACGCCGGGACACTGAACACTGAAGCTTTCTTT.

V and J are TRBV15 and TRBJ1-1; the D is unclear. The length of the CDR3 is 18 residues. Trimming left V 0 bases short and J 1 base short, with 18 bases between. CDR1 and CDR2 (germline): LNHNV, YYDKDF (reference sequence). For the CDR3, the DNA is TGTGCCACCAGCAGAGACTCCCAGACAAATCACCCGAACACTGAAGCTTTCTTT. Its protein product is CATSRDSQTNHPNTEAFF.

The chain links TRBV5-1 to TRBJ2-1, with D perhaps TRBD2 (5 bases). Germline values: CDR1 SGHRS, CDR2 YFSETQ. Trimming shortened V by 4 bases and J by 5 bases, and 13 bases separated the two germline ends. This CDR3 spans 14 amino acids. The CDR3 protein is CASSDPGKHNEQFF. The CDR3 coding sequence is TGCGCCAGCAGCGACCCGGGGAAGCACAATGAGCAGTTCTTC.

J is TRBJ2-6 and V is TRBV3-1 (or the pseudogene TRBV3-2), with TRBD2 matching over 10 bases. The CDR3 is 19 amino acids. J was trimmed by 3 bases and V by 5 bases; bases with no gene match: 13. Germline V gives CDR1 LGHDT, CDR2 YNNKEL (reference sequence). The DNA for the CDR3 is TGTGCCAGCAGCGAACCTACTAAGCGGACTAGCGGTGGGGCCAACGTCCTGACTTTC. Its translation is CASSEPTKRTSGGANVLTF.

This sequence joins TRBV18 and TRBJ1-1; D uncertain. Germline CDR1 KGHSH, CDR2 LQKENI. This CDR3 region has 15 residues. V shed 3 bases and J shed 1 base, with 12 bases lying between them. CDR3 bases: TGTGCCAGCTCACCCCCCGGAGGACCGAACACTGAAGCTTTCTTT. As protein: CASSPPGGPNTEAFF.